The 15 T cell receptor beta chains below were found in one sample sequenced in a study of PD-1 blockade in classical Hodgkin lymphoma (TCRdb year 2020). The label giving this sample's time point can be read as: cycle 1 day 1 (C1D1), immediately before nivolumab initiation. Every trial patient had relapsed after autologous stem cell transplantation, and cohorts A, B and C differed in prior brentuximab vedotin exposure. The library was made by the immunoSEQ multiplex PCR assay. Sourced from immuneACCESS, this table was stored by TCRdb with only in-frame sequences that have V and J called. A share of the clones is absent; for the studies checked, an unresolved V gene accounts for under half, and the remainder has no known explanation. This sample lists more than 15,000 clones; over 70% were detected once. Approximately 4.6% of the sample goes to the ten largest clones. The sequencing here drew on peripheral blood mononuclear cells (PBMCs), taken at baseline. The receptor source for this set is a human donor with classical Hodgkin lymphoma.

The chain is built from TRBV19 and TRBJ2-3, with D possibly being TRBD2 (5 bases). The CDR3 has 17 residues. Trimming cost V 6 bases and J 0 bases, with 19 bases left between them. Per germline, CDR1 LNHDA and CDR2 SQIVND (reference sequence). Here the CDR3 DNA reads TGTGCCAGTAGAGACCGGGTAGCGTTTCCTAGCACAGATACGCAGTATTTT. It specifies CASRDRVAFPSTDTQYF.

The CDR3 sequence: CSAWDFTTYEQYF. CDR3 nucleotides: TGCAGCGCGTGGGACTTTACCACCTACGAGCAGTACTTC. This chain links TRBV29-1 with TRBJ2-7; tentatively, D is TRBD2 (6 bases). The CDR3 sequence is 13 residues long. Germline V gene data show CDR1 as SQVTM and CDR2 as ANQGSEA. With 7 bases removed from V and 2 bases from J, the gap between germline ends came to 15 bases.

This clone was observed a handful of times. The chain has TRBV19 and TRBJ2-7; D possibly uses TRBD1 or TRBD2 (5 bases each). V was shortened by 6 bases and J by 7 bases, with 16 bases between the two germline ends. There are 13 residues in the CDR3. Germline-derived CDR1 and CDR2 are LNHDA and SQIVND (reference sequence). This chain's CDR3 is CASSTDGAGEQYF. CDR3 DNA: TGTGCCAGTAGCACGGACGGGGCCGGAGAGCAGTACTTC.

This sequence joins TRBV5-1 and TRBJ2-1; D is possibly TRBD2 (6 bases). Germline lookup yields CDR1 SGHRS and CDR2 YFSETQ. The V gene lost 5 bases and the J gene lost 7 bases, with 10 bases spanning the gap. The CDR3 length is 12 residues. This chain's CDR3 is CASSVSGNEQFF. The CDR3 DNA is TGCGCCAGCAGTGTTAGCGGAAATGAGCAGTTCTTC. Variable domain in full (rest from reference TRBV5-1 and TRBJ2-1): KAGVTQTPRYLIKTRGQQVTLSCSPISGHRSVSWYQQTPGQGLQFLFEYFSETQRNKGNFPGRFSGRQFSNSRSEMNVSTLELGDSALYLCASSVSGNEQFFGPGTRLTVL.

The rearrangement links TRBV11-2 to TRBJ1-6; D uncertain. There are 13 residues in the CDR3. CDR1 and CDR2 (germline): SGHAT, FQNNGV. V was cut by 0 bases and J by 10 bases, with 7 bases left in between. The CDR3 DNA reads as TGTGCCAGCAGCTTAGAGAAAAAGTCACCCCTCCACTTT. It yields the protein CASSLEKKSPLHF.

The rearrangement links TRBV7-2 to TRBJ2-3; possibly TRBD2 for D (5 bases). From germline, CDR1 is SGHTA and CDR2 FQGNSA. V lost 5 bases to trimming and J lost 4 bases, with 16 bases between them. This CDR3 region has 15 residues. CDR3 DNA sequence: TGTGCCAGCAGCCGGCCGGGGTTACGGGCAGATACGCAGTATTTT. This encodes CASSRPGLRADTQYF.

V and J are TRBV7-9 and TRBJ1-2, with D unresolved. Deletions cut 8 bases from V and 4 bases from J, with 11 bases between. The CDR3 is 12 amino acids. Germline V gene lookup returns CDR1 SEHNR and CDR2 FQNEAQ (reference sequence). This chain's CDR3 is CASRPGGYGYTF. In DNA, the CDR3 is TGTGCCAGCCGCCCGGGCGGCTATGGCTACACCTTC.

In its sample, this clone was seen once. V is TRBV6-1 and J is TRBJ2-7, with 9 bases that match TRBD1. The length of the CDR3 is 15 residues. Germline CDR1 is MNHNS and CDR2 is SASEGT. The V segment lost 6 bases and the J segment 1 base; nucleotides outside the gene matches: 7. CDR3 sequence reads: CASRPRDRESYEQYF. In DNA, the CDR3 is TGTGCCAGCAGGCCCCGGGACAGGGAGTCCTACGAGCAGTACTTC.

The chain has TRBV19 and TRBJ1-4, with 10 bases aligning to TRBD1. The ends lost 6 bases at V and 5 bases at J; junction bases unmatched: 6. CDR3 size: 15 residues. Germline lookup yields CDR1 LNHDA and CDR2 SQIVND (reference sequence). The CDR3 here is CASRPPGQGNEKLFF. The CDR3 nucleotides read TGTGCCAGTAGGCCCCCGGGACAGGGGAATGAAAAACTGTTTTTT. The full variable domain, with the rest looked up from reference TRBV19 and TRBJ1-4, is DGGITQSPKYLFRKEGQNVTLSCEQNLNHDAMYWYRQDPGQGLRLIYYSQIVNDFQKGDIAEGYSVSREKKESFPLTVTSAQKNPTAFYLCASRPPGQGNEKLFFGSGTQLSVL.

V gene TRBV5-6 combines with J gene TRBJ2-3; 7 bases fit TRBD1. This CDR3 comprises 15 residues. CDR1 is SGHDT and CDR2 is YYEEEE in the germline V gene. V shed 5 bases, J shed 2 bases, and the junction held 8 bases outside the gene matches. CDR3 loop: CASRRGQELTDTQYF. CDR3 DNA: TGTGCCAGCAGACGTGGACAGGAGCTCACAGATACGCAGTATTTT.

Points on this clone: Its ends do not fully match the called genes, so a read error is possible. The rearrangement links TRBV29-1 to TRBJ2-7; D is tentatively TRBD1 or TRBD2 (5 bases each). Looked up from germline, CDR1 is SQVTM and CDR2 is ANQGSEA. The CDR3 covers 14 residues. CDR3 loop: CSVEGAGTRYEQYF. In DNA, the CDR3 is TGCAGCGTCGAAGGGGCAGGGACCCGCTACGAGCAGTACTTC.

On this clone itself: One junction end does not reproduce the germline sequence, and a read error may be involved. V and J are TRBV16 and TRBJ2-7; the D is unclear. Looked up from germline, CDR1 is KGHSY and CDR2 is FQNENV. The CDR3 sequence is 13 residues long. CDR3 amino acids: CASTQKLGLGQYF. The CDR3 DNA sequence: TGTGCCAGCACCCAAAAGTTGGGCCTCGGGCAGTACTTC.

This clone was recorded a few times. CDR3 sequence reads: CSAGTGDYGYTF. CDR3 nucleotide sequence: TGCAGCGCAGGGACAGGGGACTATGGCTACACCTTC. The chain has TRBV29-1 and TRBJ1-2; 10 nucleotides match TRBD1. CDR3 length equals 12 residues. CDR1 SQVTM and CDR2 ANQGSEA come from the germline V gene. Trimming took 7 bases from V and 3 from J; bases not matched to a gene: 2.

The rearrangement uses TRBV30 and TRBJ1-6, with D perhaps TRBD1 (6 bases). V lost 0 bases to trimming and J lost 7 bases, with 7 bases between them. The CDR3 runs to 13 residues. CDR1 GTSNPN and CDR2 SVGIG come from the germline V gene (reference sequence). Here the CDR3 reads CAWSVRGNSPLHF. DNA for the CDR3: TGTGCCTGGAGTGTTAGGGGGAATTCACCCCTCCACTTT.

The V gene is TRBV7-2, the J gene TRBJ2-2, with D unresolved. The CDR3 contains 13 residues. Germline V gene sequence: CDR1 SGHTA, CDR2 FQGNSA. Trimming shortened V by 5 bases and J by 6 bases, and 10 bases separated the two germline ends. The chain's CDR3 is CASSPQQPGELFF. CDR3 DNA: TGTGCCAGCAGCCCTCAGCAACCCGGGGAGCTGTTTTTT.